These 4 T cell receptor beta chains share one sample of origin, sequenced in a study of cytomegalovirus exposure and HLA in healthy donors. The protocol was immunoSEQ multiplex PCR, while the TCRdb copy is restricted to in-frame clones and leaves out a portion. The data contain 150,000 to 250,000 clones, roughly three quarters of them singletons. Sequences were obtained from PBMCs. Source of these receptors: a woman aged 30 to 39 in good health and CMV-seronegative.

This rearrangement joins TRBV5-6 to TRBJ1-4; 11 bases match TRBD1. With 4 bases clipped from V and 8 bases from J, the junction kept 7 bases outside the gene matches. The CDR3 runs to 15 residues. Germline loops: CDR1 SGHDT, CDR2 YYEEEE. Here the CDR3 reads CASSLLGTGGEKLFF. CDR3 bases: TGTGCCAGCAGCCTCCTCGGGACAGGGGGGGAAAAACTGTTTTTT.

The genes are TRBV29-1 and TRBJ1-2; TRBD1 matches at 11 bases. The CDR3 runs 15 residues. The V gene's germline CDR1 is SQVTM and CDR2 ANQGSEA. J lost 6 bases, V lost 5 bases, and 11 bases had no gene match. The CDR3, as DNA: TGCAGCGTTCAAACCGGGACAGGGGGACCTCATGGCTACACCTTC. It translates to CSVQTGTGGPHGYTF. The whole variable domain, filled in from reference TRBV29-1 and TRBJ1-2, reads SAVISQKPSRDICQRGTSLTIQCQVDSQVTMMFWYRQQPGQSLTLIATANQGSEATYESGFVIDKFPISRPNLTFSTLTVSNMSPEDSSIYLCSVQTGTGGPHGYTFGSGTRLTVV.

The gene calls are TRBV5-6 and TRBJ2-2, with D possibly TRBD2 on 5 matching bases. Trimming stripped 3 bases from V and 4 bases from J, with 13 bases between. The CDR3 is made up of 15 amino acids. Germline V gives CDR1 SGHDT, CDR2 YYEEEE. The CDR3 loop reads CASSYRSAGTGELFF. The CDR3 nucleotides read TGTGCCAGCAGCTACCGATCTGCGGGCACCGGGGAGCTGTTTTTT.

J is TRBJ2-3 and V is TRBV10-3; 12 bases map to TRBD2. Germline CDR1 reads ENHRY; CDR2 reads SYGVKD. J was trimmed by 3 bases and V by 6 bases; bases with no gene match: 4. The CDR3 runs to 15 residues. CDR3 region: CAISGTSGWTDTQYF. The CDR3 nucleotides are TGTGCCATCAGCGGGACTAGCGGGTGGACAGATACGCAGTATTTT.